The rows below give T cell receptor beta chains drawn from one sample of a study of CD8 T cells in ankylosing spondylitis. MiXCR, run by TCRdb on the 5' RACE reads, gives a single entry per CDR3 protein. The sample holds 25,000 to 40,000 distinct CDR3 sequences, around 6.7% seen once. Sequenced material: blood, either unsorted or a sorted T cell fraction (not recorded which). The source of these receptors is a male donor with ankylosing spondylitis or in good health (not recorded which). The CDR3 runs from the conserved cysteine through the conserved F or W. A D gene is named only where the DNA matches it firmly. Size values are once, few and many counts, or a class for expanded clones, and some rows have none.

j_call,v_call,clone_size,d_call,cdr3_aa,cdr3_nt
TRBJ2-1,TRBV28,many,TRBD2,CASSFPPGTSSYNEQFF,TGTGCCAGCAGTTTCCCACCAGGGACTAGTTCCTACAATGAGCAGTTCTTC
TRBJ2-1,TRBV29-1,few,-,CSAQSGNEQFF,TGCAGCGCTCAGTCAGGCAATGAGCAGTTCTTC
TRBJ2-2,TRBV25-1,many,-,CASSETGELFF,TGTGCCAGCAGTGAAACCGGGGAGCTGTTTTTT
TRBJ2-1,TRBV24-1,many,-,CATSDSDVLPYNEQFF,TGTGCCACCAGTGATTCCGATGTATTGCCCTACAATGAGCAGTTCTTC
TRBJ2-5,TRBV12-3/TRBV12-4,-,TRBD2,CTSCSARLAGASQETQYF,TGTACCAGCTGTTCCGCCCGACTAGCGGGAGCCTCCCAAGAGACCCAGTACTTC
TRBJ1-1,TRBV5-1,many,TRBD1,CASSLRQGGRNTEAFF,TGCGCCAGCAGCTTACGACAGGGGGGTAGGAACACTGAAGCTTTCTTT
TRBJ1-1,TRBV5-1,medium-sized,-,CASSLASTEAFF,TGCGCCAGCAGCTTGGCATCCACTGAAGCTTTCTTT
TRBJ2-5,TRBV12-3/TRBV12-4,many,-,CASRWAQETQYF,TGTGCCAGCAGGTGGGCCCAAGAGACCCAGTACTTC
TRBJ2-1,TRBV20-1,many,-,CSARLTRTDNEQFF,TGCAGTGCTAGACTGACCCGAACAGACAATGAGCAGTTCTTC
TRBJ2-7,TRBV7-2,many,-,CASSLFPGYEQYF,TGTGCCAGCAGCTTATTTCCTGGTTACGAGCAGTACTTC
TRBJ2-1,TRBV18,many,TRBD1,CASSPPTGAPGNNEQFF,TGTGCCAGCTCACCACCGACAGGGGCACCAGGGAACAATGAGCAGTTCTTC
TRBJ2-1,TRBV10-3,many,-,CAIGGGNEQFF,TGTGCCATCGGCGGAGGCAATGAGCAGTTCTTC
TRBJ2-3,TRBV27,many,TRBD2,CASSFTSGRGYGTDTQYF,TGTGCCAGCAGTTTCACTAGCGGGAGGGGCTATGGCACAGATACGCAGTATTTT
TRBJ2-7,TRBV7-6,-,-,CTSSLVAGGTYEQYF,TGTACCAGCAGCTTAGTCGCCGGAGGGACCTACGAGCAGTACTTC
TRBJ2-1,TRBV5-1,many,-,CASSLGSSEQFF,TGCGCCAGCAGCTTGGGATCTAGTGAGCAGTTCTTC
TRBJ1-2,TRBV7-2,-,-,CASSGGVTTNYGYTF,TGTGCCAGCAGCGGCGGTGTCACCACTAACTATGGCTACACCTTC
TRBJ2-2,TRBV3-1,many,-,CASSSLAPTGELFF,TGTGCCAGCAGCTCACTAGCACCCACCGGGGAGCTGTTTTTT
TRBJ2-5,TRBV10-3,many,-,CAISYGADQETQYF,TGTGCCATCAGTTACGGGGCGGACCAAGAGACCCAGTACTTC
TRBJ2-1,TRBV20-1,many,TRBD2,CSARSGTSGRDFNSYNEQFF,TGCAGTGCTAGATCTGGGACTAGCGGGAGAGATTTTAACTCCTACAATGAGCAGTTCTTC
TRBJ1-1,TRBV5-1,many,-,CASSKKGDTEAFF,TGCGCCAGCAGCAAAAAGGGCGACACTGAAGCTTTCTTT
TRBJ2-2,TRBV20-1,few,TRBD2,CSARVSTGGLRTGELFF,TGCAGTGCTAGAGTGAGCACGGGAGGCCTTAGGACCGGGGAGCTGTTTTTT
TRBJ1-6,TRBV7-2,few,TRBD1,CASSPGTGVSPLHF,TGTGCCAGCAGCCCCGGGACAGGGGTTTCACCCCTCCACTTT
TRBJ1-5,TRBV19,-,-,CASSINENQPQHF,TGTGCCAGTAGTATTAATGAGAATCAGCCCCAGCATTTT
TRBJ2-5,TRBV5-4,many,-,CASSSKSGTQETQYF,TGTGCCAGCAGCTCGAAATCCGGGACCCAAGAGACCCAGTACTTC
TRBJ2-7,TRBV7-2,many,TRBD2,CASSLQRGTSVYEQYF,TGTGCCAGCAGCTTACAAAGGGGGACTAGCGTTTACGAGCAGTACTTC
TRBJ1-2,TRBV29-1,many,TRBD1,CSVANPGTGRNYGYTF,TGCAGCGTTGCTAACCCTGGGACAGGGAGGAACTATGGCTACACCTTC
TRBJ2-2,TRBV7-9,many,TRBD2,CASRTNAGGNTGELFF,TGTGCCAGCAGGACGAACGCGGGAGGAAACACCGGGGAGCTGTTTTTT
TRBJ2-1,TRBV7-9,-,-,CASSFNNEQFF,TGTGCCAGCAGCTTTAATAATGAGCAGTTCTTC
TRBJ2-1,TRBV5-1,many,-,CASSFEQNSYNEQFF,TGCGCCAGCAGCTTTGAGCAGAATTCCTACAATGAGCAGTTCTTC
TRBJ1-5,TRBV7-8,many,-,CASSTSVAGNQPQHF,TGTGCCAGCAGCACCTCGGTAGCGGGCAATCAGCCCCAGCATTTT
TRBJ1-1,TRBV7-2,-,-,CASSLVPGGAEAFF,TGTGCCAGCAGCTTAGTGCCGGGTGGGGCTGAAGCTTTCTTT
TRBJ2-3,TRBV7-2,-,-,CASSSRSDTQYF,TGTGCCAGCAGCTCTAGATCAGATACGCAGTATTTT
TRBJ2-1,TRBV19,many,TRBD2,CASSDYTTSGSNEQFF,TGTGCCAGTAGTGACTATACAACTAGCGGGAGCAATGAGCAGTTCTTC
TRBJ1-2,TRBV4-2,many,-,CASSQAWDGEYGYTF,TGTGCCAGCAGCCAAGCTTGGGACGGAGAGTATGGCTACACCTTC
TRBJ1-1,TRBV10-3,many,-,CAISSGANLFEAFF,TGTGCCATCAGTTCGGGGGCGAACCTTTTTGAAGCTTTCTTT
TRBJ2-1,TRBV20-1,-,TRBD2,CSARDLGSGSGEQFF,TGCAGTGCTAGAGATCTGGGGAGCGGGAGCGGTGAGCAGTTCTTC
TRBJ1-1,TRBV24-1,many,TRBD1,CATRPGTGASVAFF,TGTGCCACCAGACCCGGGACAGGGGCTTCGGTAGCTTTCTTT
TRBJ1-4,TRBV5-4,-,TRBD1,CASSLIQGAAGHEKLFF,TGTGCCAGCAGCTTGATACAGGGGGCCGCCGGTCACGAAAAACTGTTTTTT
TRBJ2-5,TRBV11-1,many,TRBD2,CASRPRLAKSVETQYF,TGTGCCAGCAGACCTAGACTAGCGAAAAGCGTCGAGACCCAGTACTTC
TRBJ1-1,TRBV20-1,many,-,CSSRDNTEAFF,TGCAGTAGCCGGGACAACACTGAAGCTTTCTTT
TRBJ2-1,TRBV7-2,many,-,CASSSGWNEQFF,TGTGCCAGCAGCTCAGGGTGGAATGAGCAGTTCTTC
TRBJ2-2,TRBV11-2,many,-,CASSLDVGELFF,TGTGCCAGCAGCTTAGATGTCGGGGAGCTGTTTTTT
TRBJ2-7,TRBV20-1,many,TRBD2,CSALRGTSGIAEQYF,TGCAGTGCTCTCCGGGGAACTAGCGGGATTGCCGAGCAGTACTTC
TRBJ2-1,TRBV3-1,-,-,CTISSLSGRGPGYLNEQFF,TGTACCATCAGCTCCCTCAGCGGGCGGGGACCGGGCTATCTCAATGAGCAGTTCTTC
TRBJ2-2,TRBV5-5,many,TRBD2,CASSLPSGSGGELFF,TGTGCCAGCAGCCTCCCCAGCGGGAGTGGCGGGGAGCTGTTTTTT
TRBJ2-5,TRBV28,many,-,CASSLLMSGGQETQYF,TGTGCCAGCAGTTTATTAATGTCAGGGGGGCAAGAGACCCAGTACTTC
TRBJ1-1,TRBV19,many,TRBD1,CASRKGARGTEAFF,TGTGCCAGTAGAAAGGGGGCCCGGGGCACTGAAGCTTTCTTT
TRBJ2-7,TRBV28,many,TRBD2,CASRPLAGAWYEQYF,TGTGCCAGCAGACCTCTAGCGGGAGCTTGGTACGAGCAGTACTTC